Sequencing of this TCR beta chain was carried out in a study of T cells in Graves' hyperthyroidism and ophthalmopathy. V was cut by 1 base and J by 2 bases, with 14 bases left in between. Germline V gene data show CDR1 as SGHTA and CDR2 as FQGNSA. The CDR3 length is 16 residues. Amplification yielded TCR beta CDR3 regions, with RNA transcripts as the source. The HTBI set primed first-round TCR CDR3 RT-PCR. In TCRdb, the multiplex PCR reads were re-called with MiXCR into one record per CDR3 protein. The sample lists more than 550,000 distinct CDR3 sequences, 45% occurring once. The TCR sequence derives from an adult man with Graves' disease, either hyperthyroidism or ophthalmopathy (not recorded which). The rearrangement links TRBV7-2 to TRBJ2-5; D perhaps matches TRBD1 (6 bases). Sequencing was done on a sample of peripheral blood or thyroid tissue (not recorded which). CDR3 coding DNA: TGTGCCAGCAGCTTAGGCACAGGGTCCCTTCAAGAGACCCAGTACTTC. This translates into CASSLGTGSLQETQYF.